A single sample gave rise to the 27 T cell receptor beta chains below, sequenced in a study of blood T cell repertoires in COVID-19. Here immunoSEQ multiplex PCR was the method, and the copy in TCRdb shows in-frame clones only, minus some. The repertoire holds 270,000 or so clones, with 89% as singletons. Source material: peripheral blood. All receptors derive from a woman aged 40 to 50 who had recovered from COVID-19.

This clone was recorded only once. V is TRBV7-7 and J is TRBJ2-1, with D possibly TRBD2 on 6 matching bases. The length of the CDR3 is 15 residues. Germline V gene lookup returns CDR1 SSHAT and CDR2 FNYEAQ (reference sequence). V gave up 5 bases and J gave up 4 bases, with 15 bases separating them. CDR3 amino acids: CASSPLASQYNEQFF. The CDR3 DNA follows: TGTGCCAGCAGCCCCCTAGCGTCGCAATACAATGAGCAGTTCTTC.

V and J are TRBV2 and TRBJ2-5; tentative D call: TRBD2 (6 bases). With 2 bases removed from V and 5 bases from J, the gap between germline ends came to 12 bases. The CDR3 covers 14 residues. The V gene's germline CDR1 is SNHLY and CDR2 FYNNEI. The CDR3, as DNA: TGTGCCAGCAGTGAAAGGCGGGGAAGTGAGACCCAGTACTTC. This gives the protein CASSERRGSETQYF. The full variable domain, with the rest looked up from reference TRBV2 and TRBJ2-5, is EPEVTQTPSHQVTQMGQEVILRCVPISNHLYFYWYRQILGQKVEFLVSFYNNEISEKSEIFDDQFSVERPDGSNFTLKIRSTKLEDSAMYFCASSERRGSETQYFGPGTRLLVL.

The genes are TRBV6-1 and TRBJ2-7; D is possibly TRBD1 (5 bases). Trimming cost V 3 bases and J 5 bases, with 14 bases left between them. The CDR3 totals 14 residues. Germline V gene lookup returns CDR1 MNHNS and CDR2 SASEGT. The CDR3 spells CASSDRHWTNEQYV. CDR3 DNA: TGTGCCAGCAGTGACAGACACTGGACAAACGAGCAGTACGTC.

The V and J genes are TRBV2 and TRBJ1-2, with D maybe TRBD1 (5 bases). V lost 7 bases and J 3 bases, leaving 15 bases between the germline ends. This CDR3 comprises 14 residues. Germline V gene sequence: CDR1 SNHLY, CDR2 FYNNEI. Here the CDR3 reads CASIPGPADYGYTF. The CDR3 nucleotides are TGTGCCAGCATCCCAGGGCCGGCTGACTATGGCTACACCTTC.

The chain carries TRBV9 and TRBJ2-1, with D possibly TRBD2 on 7 matching bases. The V end was cut by 0 bases, the J end by 2 bases, with 21 bases between. Germline CDR1 SGDLS, CDR2 YYNGEE. The CDR3 is 19 residues long. CDR3 loop: CASSVGSGAGAYPYNEQFF. The CDR3 DNA sequence: TGTGCCAGCAGCGTAGGAAGTGGGGCGGGGGCCTACCCCTACAATGAGCAGTTCTTC.

The CDR3 protein is CASSEFDGFLDEQFF. The CDR3 DNA sequence: TGTGCCAGCAGTGAATTTGACGGGTTTTTGGATGAGCAGTTCTTC. J is TRBJ2-1 and V is TRBV6-1; D remains unclear. Per the germline V gene, CDR1 is MNHNS and CDR2 is SASEGT. The CDR3 is made up of 15 amino acids. V was clipped by 2 bases and J by 8 bases, with 16 bases between them.

The chain combines TRBV5-1 with TRBJ1-6; unclear D gene. Trimming shortened V by 4 bases and J by 8 bases, and 10 bases separated the two germline ends. Per germline, CDR1 SGHRS and CDR2 YFSETQ. The CDR3 length is 13 residues. The CDR3 DNA reads as TGCGCCAGCAGCCCAAAAGCCGATTCACCCCTCCACTTT. Translating gives CASSPKADSPLHF.

The chain joins TRBV5-1 to TRBJ1-1, with D unresolved. The CDR3 length is 13 residues. Trimming removed 4 bases at V and 2 bases at J, with 9 bases between. Germline CDR1 SGHRS, CDR2 YFSETQ. The CDR3 region is CASSAYYNTEAFF. The CDR3 DNA sequence: TGCGCCAGCAGCGCGTACTATAACACTGAAGCTTTCTTT.

This clone was observed once. The chain carries TRBV19 and TRBJ2-7, with D hard to call. CDR1 is LNHDA and CDR2 is SQIVND in the germline V gene (reference sequence). The length of the CDR3 is 13 residues. Trimming took 3 bases from V and 3 from J, leaving 9 bases between them. In DNA form, the CDR3 reads TGTGCCAGTAGTATTGGGCAGTACTACGAGCAGTACTTC. As protein: CASSIGQYYEQYF.

This chain connects TRBV6-5 to TRBJ1-1; D might be TRBD1 (5 bases). The germline gives CDR1 MNHEY, CDR2 SVGAGI. This CDR3 comprises 14 residues. The ends were cut back, 2 bases at V and 9 bases at J, with 16 bases in the middle. The CDR3 loop reads CASSYRTRALKAFF. CDR3 DNA sequence: TGTGCCAGCAGTTACCGGACAAGGGCTTTGAAAGCTTTCTTT.

A single count supports this clone. The chain is built from TRBV20-1 and TRBJ2-5, with 9 nucleotides matching TRBD2. V lost 3 bases, J lost 5 bases, and 7 bases stayed unmatched. Germline CDR1 reads DFQATT; CDR2 reads SNEGSKA (reference sequence). The CDR3 sequence is 14 residues long. The CDR3 DNA follows: TGCAGTGCTAGTAGCGGGGGCCCATATGAGACCCAGTACTTC. Translation: CSASSGGPYETQYF.

CDR3 DNA sequence: TGTGCCAGCAGCGTATCGGCCGAGGGGGCCCACGAGCAGTACTTC. It codes for CASSVSAEGAHEQYF. The chain couples TRBV7-2 to TRBJ2-7, with TRBD1 matching over 7 bases. Germline V CDR1 and CDR2: SGHTA, FQGNSA. The ends lost 5 bases at V and 5 bases at J; junction bases unmatched: 12. The CDR3 loop spans 15 amino acids.

This sequence joins TRBV5-5 and TRBJ2-1; 11 bases fit TRBD2. V shed 4 bases, J shed 8 bases, and the junction held 11 bases outside the gene matches. The CDR3 runs to 16 residues. Germline V lookup: CDR1 SGHKS, CDR2 YYEKEE (reference sequence). The CDR3 sequence is CASSLLAGVLLYEQFF. The CDR3 DNA follows: TGTGCCAGCAGCCTACTAGCGGGGGTTCTCCTCTATGAGCAGTTCTTC.

This clone was observed a few times. The chain joins TRBV12-3 or TRBV12-4 to TRBJ2-5; D not resolved. CDR3 length equals 11 residues. The V and J ends lost 3 bases and 5 bases respectively, with 4 bases between them. The CDR3: CASSFGETQYF. The CDR3 nucleotides read TGTGCCAGCAGTTTCGGGGAGACCCAGTACTTC.

The chain couples TRBV7-7 to TRBJ2-5, with D possibly TRBD1 on 6 matching bases. CDR3 size: 14 residues. CDR1 is SSHAT and CDR2 is FNYEAQ in the germline V gene (reference sequence). Trimming cost V 5 bases and J 5 bases, with 15 bases left between them. In DNA, the CDR3 is TGTGCCAGCAGCCTTAAGAGGGGGAGCGAGACCCAGTACTTC. Protein sequence: CASSLKRGSETQYF.

The chain links TRBV9 to TRBJ2-1; 8 bases are shared with TRBD1. The CDR3 contains 15 residues. Germline CDR1 is SGDLS and CDR2 is YYNGEE. V lost 3 bases, J lost 2 bases, and 4 bases stayed unmatched. In DNA, the CDR3 is TGTGCCAGCAGCGGATCAGGGGGCACCTACAATGAGCAGTTCTTC. Its translation: CASSGSGGTYNEQFF.

The chain has TRBV27 and TRBJ1-6, with TRBD1 as a possible D gene (5 bases). This CDR3 has 18 amino acids. V lost 8 bases to trimming and J lost 2 bases, with 22 bases between them. Germline values: CDR1 MNHEY, CDR2 SMNVEV (reference sequence). CDR3 bases: TGTGCCAGCTCACAGGTGGCCGGGGGGAGGACCTATAATTCACCCCTCCACTTT. Protein sequence: CASSQVAGGRTYNSPLHF.

The chain joins TRBV5-8 to TRBJ2-7; TRBD2 is a possible D gene (6 bases). Deletions cut 4 bases from V and 0 bases from J, with 14 bases between. This CDR3 comprises 15 residues. Germline assignment: CDR1 SGHTS and CDR2 YDEGEE. The CDR3 region has the DNA TGTGCCAGCAGCGCCCGGGACTCCTTCTCCTACGAGCAGTACGTC. Translating it yields CASSARDSFSYEQYV.

The V gene is TRBV2, the J gene TRBJ1-1, with D maybe TRBD1 (5 bases). This CDR3 is built from 13 residues. Germline-derived CDR1 and CDR2 are SNHLY and FYNNEI. Trimming stripped 6 bases from V and 3 bases from J, with 11 bases between. CDR3 protein: CASSARDYTEAFF. The CDR3 DNA reads as TGTGCCAGCAGCGCACGGGACTACACTGAAGCTTTCTTT.

Only a few counts were recorded for this clone. The chain employs TRBV6-4 and TRBJ2-3, with 9 bases lining up with TRBD2. Germline assignment: CDR1 MRHNA and CDR2 SNTAGT. The CDR3 covers 16 residues. The V and J ends lost 0 bases and 2 bases, in that order; junction bases with no gene match: 3. DNA for the CDR3: TGTGCCAGCAGTGACTCTAGGACTAGCGACACAGATACGCAGTATTTT. Its translation: CASSDSRTSDTDTQYF.

V is TRBV6-5 and J is TRBJ2-7; TRBD2 aligns across 11 bases. The germline gives CDR1 MNHEY, CDR2 SVGAGI. The CDR3 runs to 12 residues. V lost 7 bases and J lost 7; bases outside the gene matches: 3. CDR3 loop: CASMIAGGEQYV. CDR3 sequence (DNA): TGTGCCAGCATGATAGCGGGGGGGGAGCAGTACGTC.

The genes are TRBV27 and TRBJ2-1; TRBD2 might be the D (6 bases). Looked up from germline, CDR1 is MNHEY and CDR2 is SMNVEV (reference sequence). V shed 4 bases and J shed 5 bases, with 27 bases lying between them. The CDR3 totals 19 residues. CDR3 sequence reads: CASSWGLFAEGGQNNEQFF. Here the CDR3 DNA reads TGTGCCAGCAGTTGGGGCCTCTTTGCCGAGGGAGGCCAAAACAATGAGCAGTTCTTC.

This chain joins TRBV14 and TRBJ1-2; a weak D match, TRBD1 (6 bases). Trimming pared 4 bases from V and 1 base from J, leaving 13 bases between. Germline loops: CDR1 SGHDN, CDR2 FVKESK. This CDR3 is built from 15 residues. The CDR3 loop is CASSPPTGFNYGYTF. The CDR3 DNA reads as TGTGCCAGCAGCCCCCCAACAGGGTTTAACTATGGCTACACCTTC.

The chain uses TRBV5-4 and TRBJ2-3, with TRBD1 identical over 7 bases. The germline gives CDR1 SGHNT, CDR2 YYREEE (reference sequence). The V gene end was trimmed by 4 bases and the J gene end by 4 bases; junction bases not matched to a gene: 9. The CDR3 totals 15 residues. In nucleotides, the CDR3 is TGTGCCAGCAGCCTAACACAGGGGAACGCAGATACGCAGTATTTT. Amino acids: CASSLTQGNADTQYF.

V usage is TRBV5-6 and J usage is TRBJ1-6; D unresolved. The CDR3 contains 17 residues. V lost 4 bases to trimming and J lost 7 bases, with 21 bases between them. The V gene's germline CDR1 is SGHDT and CDR2 YYEEEE. The CDR3 here is CASSNSLERRGNSPLHF. Written as DNA, the CDR3 is TGTGCCAGCAGCAACTCTTTAGAAAGGCGAGGGAATTCACCCCTCCACTTT.

This sequence joins TRBV19 and TRBJ2-2; possibly TRBD2 for D (6 bases). This CDR3 contains 14 residues. V lost 7 bases and J 5 bases, leaving 14 bases between the germline ends. Looked up from germline, CDR1 is LNHDA and CDR2 is SQIVND (reference sequence). CDR3 nucleotides: TGTGCCAGTATCAGAGGGGCGGGGACCGGGGAGCTGTTTTTT. Amino acid sequence: CASIRGAGTGELFF.

The chain couples TRBV19 to TRBJ2-1; a possible D gene is TRBD1 (6 bases). The CDR3 spans 16 residues. V lost 3 bases and J lost 2, with 14 bases in between. Germline V gives CDR1 LNHDA, CDR2 SQIVND (reference sequence). For the CDR3, the DNA is TGTGCCAGTAGTATCCAGGGGTGGGGGACCTACAATGAGCAGTTCTTC. This translates into CASSIQGWGTYNEQFF.